The TCR beta chain described here comes from a study of beta chain features in type 1 diabetes. Notes on the study in general: For TCRB rearrangement, an influence of HLA type remained unresolved here. In every one of the four CD4+ subsets, TCRB CDR3s were moderately but significantly shorter in Type 1 diabetes patients.

V shed 3 bases and J shed 5 bases, with 8 bases lying between them. CDR3 size: 13 residues. Germline lookup yields CDR1 SGHDN and CDR2 FVKESK. Reverse transcribing all isolated RNA meant expressed TCRB transcripts were sequenced. TCRdb keeps only in-frame clones here, not all; method: immunoSEQ multiplex PCR. The sample lists fewer than 400,000 clones, 9.3% seen once, with 1% in the top ten. This clone was seen more than once but under ten times. Its antigen is still unknown. This TCR came from a man aged 25 to 45 with type 1 diabetes. Material for sequencing was central memory CD4+ T cells from blood. This chain joins TRBV14 and TRBJ2-1; D unresolved. CDR3 nucleotide sequence: TGTGCCAGCAGCCAGAACAGAGACAATGAGCAGTTCTTC. The encoded protein is CASSQNRDNEQFF.